The entry below gives a single T cell receptor beta chain sequence along with its context. Its antigen is still unknown. Libraries for TCR beta were made by quantitative 5'-RACE with molecular barcodes. TCRdb independently ran MiXCR on the 5' RACE reads; one entry per CDR3 protein. The table includes over 400,000 distinct CDR3 sequences, more than 25% detected once. This CDR3 comprises 18 residues. CDR1 is KGHDR, CDR2 SFDVKD, per germline. Trimming cost V 3 bases and J 2 bases; bases outside gene matches: 8. The data originate from a study of CD8 T cells in ankylosing spondylitis. Overall study findings and caveats: What appeared characteristic of ankylosing spondylitis blood was a TCR beta motif of under 10 highly homologous variants. In the blood and synovial fluid of reactive arthritis, some motif variants had been previously reported.

The sequence came from a male donor with ankylosing spondylitis. The chain recombines TRBV24-1 with TRBJ2-2; 10 nucleotides agree with TRBD1. Sequenced: blood, either unsorted or a sorted T cell fraction (not recorded which). The CDR3 loop reads CATSDPTGTGANTGELFF. CDR3 coding DNA: TGTGCCACCAGTGATCCTACCGGGACAGGGGCCAACACCGGGGAGCTGTTTTTT.